The clone carrying this TCR beta chain was counted a few times. Its cognate antigen is unknown. Trimming at V came to 4 bases and at J to 5 bases, leaving 11 bases not matched to a gene. The CDR3 is 16 residues long. Germline V CDR1 and CDR2: SGHRS, YFSETQ. The sample belongs to a study of OX40 agonist ivuxolimab in advanced cancers. In the study overall: Participants averaged approximately 61 years of age (range roughly 23 to 80) and were over 75% male. Participants could have had prior anti-PD-1, anti-PD-L1 or anti-CTLA-4 therapy, and 40% had some.

TCRdb's table, derived via immunoSEQ multiplex PCR, lists solely in-frame clones and lacks some. The repertoire holds 45,000 to 65,000 clones, with approximately 80% as singletons. The study's findings and limits: On average, a greater number of expanded clones characterised CD8+ T cells relative to CD4+.

Sampling of blood occurred at baseline, cycle 4 day 1, and cycle 7 day 1. This chain links TRBV5-1 with TRBJ2-2; 7 bases line up with TRBD1. Sample: CD4+ or CD8+ T cells sorted from blood, taken in a trial of the OX40 agonist ivuxolimab. The receptor was isolated from an adult with an advanced solid tumor such as melanoma, head and neck, liver or kidney cancer. CDR3 sequence (DNA): TGCGCCAGCAGCCTGGGGCCGGGACAGCTTACCGGGGAGCTGTTTTTT. Its protein product is CASSLGPGQLTGELFF.